This T cell receptor (beta chain) was captured by sequencing in a study of T cell responses to AZD1222 COVID-19 vaccine. Study outcomes and limitations: Reportedly, nearly half of unique spike TCRs recognized epitopes outside B.1.351/B.1.1.7 mutations. Following two doses of AZD1222, Spike-specific TCR breadth and depth rose.

Details on this clone: Its matching antigen is unknown.

Assay: immunoSEQ multiplex PCR; the TCRdb copy retains only in-frame clones and omits some. The sample shows tens of thousands of clones, 92% of them seen only once. V lost 5 bases and J lost 2; bases outside the gene matches: 2. Germline V gene lookup returns CDR1 LGHNA and CDR2 YNFKEQ. The CDR3 loop spans 13 amino acids. The input for sequencing was peripheral blood, taken on day 0 of AZD1222 vaccination. The chain uses TRBV4-2 and TRBJ1-2; TRBD1 matches at 7 bases. This TCR came from an adult in good health. The CDR3 sequence: CASSMTGNYGYTF. The CDR3 bases are TGTGCCAGCAGCATGACAGGGAACTATGGCTACACCTTC.